The clone carrying this T cell receptor beta chain was counted only a few times. This entry is derived from a study of identical twins. TCRdb analysed the 5' RACE reads with MiXCR anew, one entry per CDR3 protein. The data contain hundreds of thousands of distinct CDR3 sequences, 9% to 15% of them singletons. This sample was shared with a second study, whose subject was yellow fever vaccine responses in identical twins.

This receptor was identified in a woman younger than 30 in good health. The sequenced material came from PBMCs.

CDR3 sequence reads: CASSLVGRGLAGNNEQFF. The CDR3 nucleotides read TGCGCCAGCAGCTTGGTTGGCAGGGGACTAGCGGGAAACAATGAGCAGTTCTTC. The chain combines TRBV5-1 with TRBJ2-1, with 13 bases that match TRBD2. This CDR3 has 18 amino acids. The V gene's germline CDR1 is SGHRS and CDR2 YFSETQ. V lost 0 bases and J lost 5; bases outside the gene matches: 8.